These 28 T cell receptor beta chains were sequenced from one sample in a study of blood T cell repertoires in COVID-19. Clones were sequenced by immunoSEQ multiplex PCR, and TCRdb holds only the in-frame ones, with some missing. This sample yields about 63,000 clones, of which 85% to 95% are seen a single time; roughly 4.2% belongs to the top ten. The sample taken for sequencing was peripheral blood. These receptors originate from a man aged 45-60 years with active COVID-19.

This clone was seen a single time. The genes are TRBV5-4 and TRBJ1-1; D gene unclear. The CDR3 runs 13 residues. Trimming cost V 3 bases and J 3 bases, with 9 bases left between them. CDR1 is SGHNT and CDR2 is YYREEE in the germline V gene (reference sequence). For the CDR3, the DNA is TGTGCCAGCAGCTCTAGGCGGGACACTGAAGCTTTCTTT. Residues: CASSSRRDTEAFF. The variable domain in full, completed from reference TRBV5-4 and TRBJ1-1, reads ETGVTQSPTHLIKTRGQQVTLRCSSQSGHNTVSWYQQALGQGPQFIFQYYREEENGRGNFPPRFSGLQFPNYSSELNVNALELDDSALYLCASSSRRDTEAFFGQGTRLTVV.

This sequence joins TRBV5-5 and TRBJ1-3, with D unclear. This CDR3 contains 15 residues. Trimming took off 8 bases at V and 3 bases at J, with 18 bases between the two ends. CDR1 is SGHKS, CDR2 YYEKEE, per germline (reference sequence). The CDR3 loop is CASTPYISSGNTIYF. In DNA, the CDR3 is TGTGCCAGTACCCCCTACATTTCTAGTGGAAACACCATATATTTT.

This rearrangement joins TRBV21-1 to TRBJ2-3; no check of the table's D call, TRBD1, against the DNA was made. TRBV21-1 is a pseudogene. The CDR3 is 12 amino acids. For the CDR3, the DNA is TGTGCCAGCCCTGGCAGCACAGATACGCAGTATTTT. It encodes CASPGSTDTQYF.

The chain uses TRBV5-5 and TRBJ1-5; D gene ambiguous. The CDR3 has 14 residues. Per the germline V gene, CDR1 is SGHKS and CDR2 is YYEKEE (reference sequence). The V and J ends lost 3 bases and 0 bases respectively, with 7 bases between them. In DNA, the CDR3 is TGTGCCAGCAGCTCGACTTATAGCAATCAGCCCCAGCATTTT. Translated: CASSSTYSNQPQHF.

The rearrangement uses TRBV28 and TRBJ1-2; 9 bases line up with TRBD1. Germline V CDR1 and CDR2: MDHEN, SYDVKM. V shed 6 bases, J shed 6 bases, and the junction held 11 bases outside the gene matches. The CDR3 is 15 amino acids. The CDR3: CASRSGQGTSDGYTF. The CDR3 nucleotides are TGTGCCAGCAGATCGGGACAGGGTACTTCGGATGGCTACACCTTC.

The V gene is TRBV4-1, the J gene TRBJ1-2, with D possibly TRBD1 on 5 matching bases. The germline gives CDR1 MGHRA, CDR2 YSYEKL. The V end was cut by 2 bases, the J end by 3 bases, with 16 bases between. This CDR3 comprises 16 residues. The CDR3, as DNA: TGCGCCAGCAGCCAACCCCCTGCCGGGGGGGACTATGGCTACACCTTC. This codes for CASSQPPAGGDYGYTF.

This chain connects TRBV28 to TRBJ1-3, with 8 positions matching TRBD1. Germline V CDR1 and CDR2: MDHEN, SYDVKM. The CDR3 runs to 17 residues. The V and J ends lost 4 bases and 0 bases, in that order; junction bases with no gene match: 8. Written as DNA, the CDR3 is TGTGCCAGCAGTTCAGGGGGCCTCCTGAACTCTGGAAACACCATATATTTT. The encoded protein is CASSSGGLLNSGNTIYF.

The rearrangement joins TRBV28 to TRBJ2-7, with D maybe TRBD1 (5 bases). The germline CDR1 and CDR2 sequences are MDHEN and SYDVKM. V lost 6 bases, J lost 0 bases, and 18 bases lay in between. The CDR3 spans 16 residues. CDR3 residues: CASSSPRQSGSYEQYF. The DNA for the CDR3 is TGTGCCAGCAGCTCACCCAGACAGTCGGGCTCCTACGAGCAGTACTTC.

The chain employs TRBV28 and TRBJ2-3; 7 nucleotides match TRBD1. The CDR3 totals 16 residues. Germline CDR1 reads MDHEN; CDR2 reads SYDVKM. V dropped 5 bases and J dropped 6; count of bases not matched to a gene: 14. In nucleotides, the CDR3 is TGTGCCAGCAGTCTTCATTGGGACAGTCAACTCGATACGCAGTATTTT. Encoded protein: CASSLHWDSQLDTQYF.

This clone appeared once. V and J are TRBV19 and TRBJ2-7; 7 bases line up with TRBD1. Germline V gene data show CDR1 as LNHDA and CDR2 as SQIVND (reference sequence). There are 16 residues in the CDR3. The J segment lost 1 base and the V segment lost 0 bases, leaving 6 bases of the junction unmatched. CDR3 DNA sequence: TGTGCCAGTAGTATAGATACAGGGGAAGGGTCCTACGAGCAGTACTTC. Translated, it gives CASSIDTGEGSYEQYF.

The chain has TRBV4-2 and TRBJ1-6; tentative D call: TRBD1 (5 bases). V lost 4 bases and J 7 bases, leaving 17 bases between the germline ends. Looked up from germline, CDR1 is LGHNA and CDR2 is YNFKEQ. This CDR3 contains 16 residues. The CDR3 bases are TGTGCCAGCAGCCCTCCGGGGGACGGTAGAAATTCACCCCTCCACTTT. Encoded protein: CASSPPGDGRNSPLHF.

This rearrangement joins TRBV6-5 to TRBJ1-5; a weak D match, TRBD1 (5 bases). The V end was cut by 6 bases, the J end by 0 bases, with 12 bases between. Germline V gene lookup returns CDR1 MNHEY and CDR2 SVGAGI. CDR3 length: 15 residues. DNA for the CDR3: TGTGCCAGCAGCCTCGACAGAGTTAGCAATCAGCCCCAGCATTTT. Its protein product is CASSLDRVSNQPQHF.

This rearrangement joins TRBV5-1 to TRBJ1-3; TRBD1 matches at 8 bases. The CDR3 has 14 residues. V shed 4 bases, J shed 8 bases, and the junction held 8 bases outside the gene matches. CDR1 and CDR2 from the germline V gene are SGHRS and YFSETQ. CDR3 amino acids: CASSTTGAGDTIYF. DNA of the CDR3: TGCGCCAGCAGCACGACAGGGGCCGGAGACACCATATATTTT.

This clone was found once. V and J are TRBV5-1 and TRBJ2-5; 11 bases agree with TRBD2. This CDR3 is 15 amino acids long. The junction had 7 bases not matched to a gene; V was cut back by 6 bases and J by 3 bases. CDR1 SGHRS and CDR2 YFSETQ come from the germline V gene. The CDR3 region has the DNA TGCGCCAGCACCGCCTCGACTAGCGGGAAAGAGACCCAGTACTTC. Encoded protein: CASTASTSGKETQYF.

The chain is built from TRBV19 and TRBJ1-4; D is unresolved. V lost 1 base, J lost 7 bases, and 13 bases lay in between. This CDR3 has 15 residues. The germline CDR1 and CDR2 sequences are LNHDA and SQIVND (reference sequence). CDR3 residues: CASSIVSRFGEKLFF. DNA for the CDR3: TGTGCCAGTAGTATAGTAAGCAGGTTTGGTGAAAAACTGTTTTTT.

V usage is TRBV6-6 and J usage is TRBJ2-7; a weak D match, TRBD2 (5 bases). The germline V gene encodes CDR1 MNHNY and CDR2 SVGAGI (reference sequence). Trimming took off 11 bases at V and 7 bases at J, with 15 bases between the two ends. This CDR3 comprises 11 residues. CDR3 in DNA: TGTGCCTCAACCAAAACGGGGGAGCAGTACTTC. Translating gives CASTKTGEQYF.

The chain has TRBV2 and TRBJ1-2; possibly TRBD1 for D (5 bases). The germline V gene has CDR1 SNHLY and CDR2 FYNNEI. V lost 4 bases to trimming and J lost 8 bases, with 11 bases between them. The CDR3 extends over 12 amino acids. The CDR3 spells CASSGGGRGYTF. CDR3 coding DNA: TGTGCCAGCAGTGGCGGGGGTAGGGGCTACACCTTC. Using reference TRBV2 and TRBJ1-2 for the parts outside the CDR3, the full variable domain is EPEVTQTPSHQVTQMGQEVILRCVPISNHLYFYWYRQILGQKVEFLVSFYNNEISEKSEIFDDQFSVERPDGSNFTLKIRSTKLEDSAMYFCASSGGGRGYTFGSGTRLTVV.

The chain is built from TRBV11-3 and TRBJ2-3, with 10 bases identical to TRBD2. Germline assignment: CDR1 SGHNT and CDR2 YENEEA. CDR3 length: 17 residues. Trimming at V came to 6 bases and at J to 1 base, leaving 10 bases not matched to a gene. This chain's CDR3 is CASSSLYTSGGTDTQYF. CDR3 DNA sequence: TGTGCCAGCAGTTCCTTGTATACTAGCGGGGGCACAGATACGCAGTATTTT.

The V call is TRBV3-1 (or the pseudogene TRBV3-2), the J call TRBJ1-1; D gene uncertain. Trimming took off 1 base at V and 3 bases at J, with 6 bases between the two ends. Germline loops: CDR1 LGHDT, CDR2 YNNKEL (reference sequence). The CDR3 length is 13 residues. The CDR3 nucleotides are TGTGCCAGCAGCCAAGTCACGGACACTGAAGCTTTCTTT. Translated, it gives CASSQVTDTEAFF.

This chain links TRBV18 with TRBJ2-2; 8 nucleotides match TRBD2. Trimming took 2 bases from V and 2 from J; bases not matched to a gene: 7. This CDR3 comprises 17 residues. Germline values: CDR1 KGHSH, CDR2 LQKENI. CDR3 coding DNA: TGTGCCAGCTCACCATTGCTAACTAGCGGAAACACCGGGGAGCTGTTTTTT. Amino acids: CASSPLLTSGNTGELFF.

As DNA, the CDR3 is TGTGCCAGCAGTTCCTCCCGGGGGTTAGATACGCAGTATTTT. Translating gives CASSSSRGLDTQYF. The chain uses TRBV6-5 and TRBJ2-3; the D gene is possibly TRBD2 (6 bases). The CDR3 runs 14 residues. From germline, CDR1 is MNHEY and CDR2 SVGAGI. Trimming shortened V by 4 bases and J by 5 bases, and 13 bases separated the two germline ends.

The genes are TRBV27 and TRBJ2-7, with TRBD2 identical over 9 bases. Germline V lookup: CDR1 MNHEY, CDR2 SMNVEV (reference sequence). There are 14 residues in the CDR3. The ends lost 6 bases at V and 7 bases at J; junction bases unmatched: 10. CDR3 coding DNA: TGTGCCAGCAGACCGAGCGGGGGGCGATATGAGCAGTACTTC. Encoded protein: CASRPSGGRYEQYF.

This chain uses TRBV19 with TRBJ2-1; weak D call: TRBD1 (5 bases). Germline assignment: CDR1 LNHDA and CDR2 SQIVND (reference sequence). The CDR3 sequence is 19 residues long. Trimming took off 0 bases at V and 0 bases at J, with 18 bases between the two ends. The CDR3 is CASSIDHLGLRSSYNEQFF. The CDR3 DNA follows: TGTGCCAGTAGTATAGATCATTTGGGGCTCCGTAGCTCCTACAATGAGCAGTTCTTC.

The V and J genes are TRBV7-3 and TRBJ1-6, with D maybe TRBD1 (5 bases). The V end lost 4 bases, the J end lost 12 bases, and 13 bases lay between the germline ends. The CDR3 is 13 residues long. Germline V gives CDR1 SGHTA, CDR2 FQGTGA. The chain's CDR3 is CASSSDSDQPLHF. CDR3 DNA: TGTGCCAGCAGCTCAGACAGCGACCAACCCCTCCACTTT.

This clone was detected once. The rearrangement links TRBV29-1 to TRBJ1-1, with D perhaps TRBD1 (5 bases). CDR1 SQVTM and CDR2 ANQGSEA come from the germline V gene. The V gene lost 6 bases and the J gene lost 8 bases, with 19 bases spanning the gap. CDR3 length: 13 residues. CDR3 loop: CSVLDRLGGEAFF. The DNA of the CDR3 is TGCAGCGTGTTGGATAGATTGGGGGGGGAAGCTTTCTTT.

The genes are TRBV4-1 and TRBJ2-2, with a possible D match to TRBD2 (6 bases). This CDR3 has 13 amino acids. Germline V lookup: CDR1 MGHRA, CDR2 YSYEKL. The V end was cut by 8 bases, the J end by 7 bases, with 14 bases between. CDR3 region: CASRGKSGGELFF. In DNA form, the CDR3 reads TGCGCCAGCCGGGGGAAGTCGGGCGGGGAGCTGTTTTTT.

The genes are TRBV28 and TRBJ1-3; D is perhaps TRBD1 (6 bases). The V gene lost 6 bases and the J gene lost 3 bases, with 12 bases spanning the gap. CDR1 is MDHEN, CDR2 SYDVKM, per germline. The CDR3 loop spans 14 amino acids. In DNA form, the CDR3 reads TGTGCCAGCAGACCCTACAGGGATGGAAACACCATATATTTT. This encodes CASRPYRDGNTIYF.

The V and J genes are TRBV28 and TRBJ2-2; D possibly corresponds to TRBD2 (5 bases). CDR3 length equals 16 residues. Germline V lookup: CDR1 MDHEN, CDR2 SYDVKM. The germline V and J ends were trimmed by 5 bases and 0 bases, with 13 bases remaining between them. Written as DNA, the CDR3 is TGTGCCAGCAGTCCCCTGACGGGGACGAACACCGGGGAGCTGTTTTTT. Its protein product is CASSPLTGTNTGELFF.